The entry that follows covers one T cell receptor beta chain sequence. Its antigen is still unknown. PCR involved 60 Vbeta and 13 Jbeta primers. TCRdb's table, derived via immunoSEQ multiplex PCR, lists solely in-frame clones and lacks some. Counted here are 170,000 or so clones, over 75% occurring once; the ten biggest clones make up more than 0.4%. The sample originates from a study of cytomegalovirus exposure and HLA in healthy donors. Study results and caveats: A later analysis found common viral pathogens apparently linked to several of the most significant clusters. In a later analysis, HLA-C alleles had the fewest associated TCRs, DRB1 alleles the most.

V gave up 3 bases and J gave up 5 bases, with 13 bases separating them. CDR3 size: 14 residues. From germline, CDR1 is SGHTA and CDR2 FQGNSA. Source material: PBMCs. This TCR was sampled from a woman between 50 and 59 years old in good health and CMV-seronegative. The J gene is TRBJ2-5, the V gene TRBV7-2, with TRBD2 as a possible D gene (7 bases). CDR3 nucleotide sequence: TGTGCCAGCAGCTTTTACGGGGGGCGGGAGACCCAGTACTTC. It encodes CASSFYGGRETQYF.